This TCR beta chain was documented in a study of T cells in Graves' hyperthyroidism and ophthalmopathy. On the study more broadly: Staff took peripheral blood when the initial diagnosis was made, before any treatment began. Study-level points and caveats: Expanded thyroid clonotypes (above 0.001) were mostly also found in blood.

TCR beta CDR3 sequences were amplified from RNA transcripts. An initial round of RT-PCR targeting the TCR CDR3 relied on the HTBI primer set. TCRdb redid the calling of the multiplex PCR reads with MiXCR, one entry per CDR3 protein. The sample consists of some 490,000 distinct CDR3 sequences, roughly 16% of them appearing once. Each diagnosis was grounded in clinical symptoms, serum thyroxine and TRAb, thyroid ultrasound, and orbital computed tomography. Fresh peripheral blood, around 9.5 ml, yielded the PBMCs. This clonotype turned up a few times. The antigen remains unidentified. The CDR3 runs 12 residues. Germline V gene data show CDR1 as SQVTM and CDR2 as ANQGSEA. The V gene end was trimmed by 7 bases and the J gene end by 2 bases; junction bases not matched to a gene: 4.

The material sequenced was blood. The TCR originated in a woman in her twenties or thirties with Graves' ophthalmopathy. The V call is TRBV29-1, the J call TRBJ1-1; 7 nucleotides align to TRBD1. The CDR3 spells CSGRQGNTEAFF. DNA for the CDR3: TGCAGCGGAAGACAGGGTAACACTGAAGCTTTCTTT.